These 10 T cell receptor beta chains originate from one sample sequenced in a study of blood T cell repertoires in COVID-19. Measured with immunoSEQ multiplex PCR; TCRdb has only the in-frame clones, and not every one. The table shows about 98,000 clones, with approximately 80% occurring only once. The sample taken for sequencing was peripheral blood. These receptors were obtained from a man between 65 and 85 years old with active or convalescent COVID-19.

The V call is TRBV10-3, the J call TRBJ1-5, with a possible D match to TRBD1 (6 bases). The CDR3 extends over 14 amino acids. Germline loops: CDR1 ENHRY, CDR2 SYGVKD. The V end lost 4 bases, the J end lost 4 bases, and 11 bases lay between the germline ends. CDR3 nucleotides: TGTGCCATCAGTGGGGGGGGGCGAAATCAGCCCCAGCATTTT. The encoded protein is CAISGGGRNQPQHF.

The V and J genes are TRBV7-2 and TRBJ2-7; 9 nucleotides line up with TRBD2. The CDR3 runs 15 residues. V shed 5 bases and J 2 bases; nucleotides not matched to a gene: 7. Germline-derived CDR1 and CDR2 are SGHTA and FQGNSA. The CDR3: CASSLSRGGPYEQYF. The CDR3 nucleotides are TGTGCCAGCAGCCTATCGCGGGGGGGCCCCTACGAGCAGTACTTC.

The CDR3 region is CASSPLSGRQETQYF. The CDR3 bases are TGTGCCAGCTCACCACTGTCGGGGAGACAAGAGACCCAGTACTTC. This chain connects TRBV18 to TRBJ2-5; D might be TRBD2 (5 bases). Germline CDR1 and CDR2: KGHSH and LQKENI. The CDR3 is 15 amino acids. The germline V and J ends were trimmed by 1 base and 2 bases, with 11 bases remaining between them.

This clone was seen just once. The chain is built from TRBV29-1 and TRBJ1-2, with D perhaps TRBD1 (5 bases). The CDR3 spans 13 residues. CDR1 SQVTM and CDR2 ANQGSEA come from the germline V gene. V shed 3 bases and J shed 5 bases, with 13 bases lying between them. The CDR3 region is CSVEGGRKYGYTF. The CDR3 nucleotides read TGCAGCGTTGAGGGGGGAAGGAAATATGGCTACACCTTC.

The chain employs TRBV14 and TRBJ2-1; a possible D gene is TRBD2 (7 bases). V lost 6 bases and J lost 8, with 14 bases in between. Germline loops: CDR1 SGHDN, CDR2 FVKESK. This CDR3 is built from 13 residues. The CDR3 DNA is TGTGCCAGCAGAGGGAGGGACACCGATGAGCAGTTCTTC. Its translation: CASRGRDTDEQFF.

The chain employs TRBV6-5 and TRBJ1-2; 7 bases fit TRBD1. The V gene end was trimmed by 5 bases and the J gene end by 4 bases; junction bases not matched to a gene: 10. The CDR3 consists of 15 residues. Germline values: CDR1 MNHEY, CDR2 SVGAGI. CDR3 sequence (DNA): TGTGCCAGCAGTCGAAGAGACAGGGACCTCTATGGCTACACCTTC. This encodes CASSRRDRDLYGYTF.

The genes are TRBV25-1 and TRBJ1-3, with a possible D match to TRBD1 (5 bases). The germline gives CDR1 MGHDK, CDR2 SYGVNS. This CDR3 has 14 amino acids. V gave up 5 bases and J gave up 2 bases, with 10 bases separating them. This CDR3 is CASSLGGTGNTIYF. The CDR3 DNA reads TGTGCCAGCAGTTTGGGGGGAACTGGAAACACCATATATTTT.

This rearrangement joins TRBV27 to TRBJ1-2; D might be TRBD1 (5 bases). Germline V gene data show CDR1 as MNHEY and CDR2 as SMNVEV (reference sequence). Trimming took 2 bases from V and 0 from J, leaving 7 bases between them. The CDR3 length is 14 residues. CDR3 sequence reads: CASSLRQTNYGYTF. The CDR3 DNA follows: TGTGCCAGCAGTTTACGACAGACTAACTATGGCTACACCTTC.

The chain has TRBV11-3 and TRBJ2-5, with 9 bases identical to TRBD1. The germline CDR1 and CDR2 sequences are SGHNT and YENEEA. The V segment lost 5 bases and the J segment 5 bases; nucleotides outside the gene matches: 6. The CDR3 spans 14 residues. The CDR3 reads CASSPDRGSETQYF. The CDR3 bases are TGTGCCAGCAGCCCAGACAGGGGGAGCGAGACCCAGTACTTC.

With respect to this clone: Germline and junction disagree at one end, which may indicate a read error. This sequence joins TRBV7-7 and TRBJ2-5, with 7 bases that match TRBD2. Per the germline V gene, CDR1 is SSHAT and CDR2 is FNYEAQ (reference sequence). The CDR3 has 13 amino acids. CDR3 nucleotides: TGTGCTAGCAGCACGGGACTACAAGAGACCCAGTACTTC. Its translation: CASSTGLQETQYF. The full variable domain, completed using reference TRBV7-7 and TRBJ2-5, is GAGVSQSPRYKVTKRGQDVTLRCDPISSHATLYWYQQALGQGPEFLTYFNYEAQPDKSGLPSDRFSAERPEGSISTLTIQRTEQRDSAMYRCASSTGLQETQYFGPGTRLLVL.